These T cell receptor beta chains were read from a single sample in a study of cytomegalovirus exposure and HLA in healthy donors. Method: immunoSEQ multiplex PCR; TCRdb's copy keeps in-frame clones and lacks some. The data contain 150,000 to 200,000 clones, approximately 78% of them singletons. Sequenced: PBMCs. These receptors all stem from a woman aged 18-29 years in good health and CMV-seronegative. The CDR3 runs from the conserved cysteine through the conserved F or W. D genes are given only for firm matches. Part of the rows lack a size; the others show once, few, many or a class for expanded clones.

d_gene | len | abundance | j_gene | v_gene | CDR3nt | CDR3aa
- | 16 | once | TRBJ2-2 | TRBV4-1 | TGCGCCAGCAGCCAAGAGACATGGGGGGGCCCCGGGGAGCTGTTTTTT | CASSQETWGGPGELFF
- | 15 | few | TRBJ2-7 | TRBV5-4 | TGTGCCAGCAGCTTGGGGACAATGCCCACCTACGAGCAGTACTTC | CASSLGTMPTYEQYF
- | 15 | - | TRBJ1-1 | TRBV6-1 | TGTGCCAGCAGTGAATCCGGCAGGGGTATTACTGAAGCTTTCTTT | CASSESGRGITEAFF
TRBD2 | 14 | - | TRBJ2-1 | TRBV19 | TGTGCCAGTAGTACTTCCTATCGGGGGGGCGAGCAGTTCTTC | CASSTSYRGGEQFF
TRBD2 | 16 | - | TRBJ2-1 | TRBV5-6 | TGTGCCAGCAGCACGTGGGCCGGGACTAGCGTTAATGAGCAGTTCTTC | CASSTWAGTSVNEQFF
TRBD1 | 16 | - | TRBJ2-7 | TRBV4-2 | TGTGCCAGCAGCCAAGTATCCGGCAGGGGGCTCGACGGGCAGTACTTC | CASSQVSGRGLDGQYF
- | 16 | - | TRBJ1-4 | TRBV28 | TGTGCCAGCAGTTTATGGGGCCCTCAGTCTAATGAAAAACTGTTTTTT | CASSLWGPQSNEKLFF
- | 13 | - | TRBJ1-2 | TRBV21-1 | TGTGCCAGCAGCAAAGAACAGCCTTATGGCTACACCTTC | CASSKEQPYGYTF
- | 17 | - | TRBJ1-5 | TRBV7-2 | TGTGCCAGCAGTGGAGGGATGGGGCGAGATGGCAATCAGCCCCAGCATTTT | CASSGGMGRDGNQPQHF
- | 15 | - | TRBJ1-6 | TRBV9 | TGTGCCAGCAGCGTAGCCGGCTCCTATAATTCACCCCTCCACTTT | CASSVAGSYNSPLHF
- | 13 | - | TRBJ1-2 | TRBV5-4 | TGTGCCAGCAGCCCGAGCAGGGCTCTGGGCTACACCTTC | CASSPSRALGYTF
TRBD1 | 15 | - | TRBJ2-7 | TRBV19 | TGTGCCAGTAGTATTAACACAGGGGGGACCTACGAGCAGTACTTC | CASSINTGGTYEQYF
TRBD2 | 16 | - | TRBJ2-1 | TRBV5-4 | TGTGCCAGCTCGACTGTTTTGGCGGGGGGGCCGAATGAGCAGTTCTTC | CASSTVLAGGPNEQFF
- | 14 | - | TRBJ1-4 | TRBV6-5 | TGTGCCAGCAGTTATAGAGGGAGTCAGGAAAAACTGTTTTTT | CASSYRGSQEKLFF
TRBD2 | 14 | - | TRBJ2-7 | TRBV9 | TGTGCCAGCAGCCCGCAGCGGGGTGGCGGCGAGCAGTACTTC | CASSPQRGGGEQYF
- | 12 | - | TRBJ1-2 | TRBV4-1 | TGCGCCAGCAGCCCCGACATCGGCGGCTACACCTTC | CASSPDIGGYTF
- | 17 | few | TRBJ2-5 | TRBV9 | TGTGCCAGCAGCGAGGGACTGGGACCCCCGAGCCAAGAGACCCAGTACTTC | CASSEGLGPPSQETQYF
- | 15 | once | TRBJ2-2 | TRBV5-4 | TGTGCCAGCAGCTTACAGGGCTCGAGGGCCGGGGAGCTGTTTTTT | CASSLQGSRAGELFF
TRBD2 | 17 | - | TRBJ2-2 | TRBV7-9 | TGTTCCAGCAGCCTAGACTACGGGGGGGCCAACACCGGGGAGCTGTTTTTT | CSSSLDYGGANTGELFF
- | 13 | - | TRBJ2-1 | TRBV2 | TGTGCCAGCAGTACAGGGCTCAACAATGAGCAGTTCTTC | CASSTGLNNEQFF